This TCR beta chain was sequenced for a study of cytomegalovirus exposure and HLA in healthy donors. Germline V gene lookup returns CDR1 MGHRA and CDR2 YSYEKL. The J segment lost 10 bases and the V segment lost 5 bases, leaving 8 bases of the junction unmatched. This CDR3 is 15 amino acids long. Method: immunoSEQ multiplex PCR; TCRdb's copy keeps in-frame clones and lacks some. The sample holds over 150,000 clones, about 96% seen once. Sample: PBMCs. This chain connects TRBV4-1 to TRBJ2-1; TRBD2 matches at 13 bases. This receptor was identified in a woman aged 18 to 35 in good health and CMV-seronegative. In DNA, the CDR3 is TGCGCCAGCAGCACACTAGCGGGGGGGCTTTTGGAGCAGTTCTTC. The encoded protein is CASSTLAGGLLEQFF.